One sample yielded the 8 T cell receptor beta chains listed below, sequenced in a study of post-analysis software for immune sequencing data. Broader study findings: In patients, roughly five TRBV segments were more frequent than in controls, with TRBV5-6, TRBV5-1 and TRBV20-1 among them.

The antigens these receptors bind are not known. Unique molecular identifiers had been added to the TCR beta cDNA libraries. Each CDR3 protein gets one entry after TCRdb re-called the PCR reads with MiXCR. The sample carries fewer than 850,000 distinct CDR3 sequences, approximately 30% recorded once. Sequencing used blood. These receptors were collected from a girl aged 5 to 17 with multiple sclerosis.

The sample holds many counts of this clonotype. As DNA, the CDR3 is TGCAGTGCTAGTGTCTCTAGCGGGATGTACAATGAGCAGTTCTTC. This gives the protein CSASVSSGMYNEQFF. This chain links TRBV20-1 with TRBJ2-1, with 9 nucleotides matching TRBD2. Per germline, CDR1 DFQATT and CDR2 SNEGSKA (reference sequence). This CDR3 comprises 15 residues. Trimming removed 3 bases from V and 4 bases from J; junction bases left unmatched: 7.

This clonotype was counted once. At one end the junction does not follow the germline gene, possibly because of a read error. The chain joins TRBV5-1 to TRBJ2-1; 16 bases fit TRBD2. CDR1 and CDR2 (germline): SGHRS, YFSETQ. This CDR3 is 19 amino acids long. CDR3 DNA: TGCGCCAGCAGCTATGCCGGGACTAGCGGGAGGGCCAGAGGGAATGGGCAGTTCTTC. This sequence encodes CASSYAGTSGRARGNGQFF.

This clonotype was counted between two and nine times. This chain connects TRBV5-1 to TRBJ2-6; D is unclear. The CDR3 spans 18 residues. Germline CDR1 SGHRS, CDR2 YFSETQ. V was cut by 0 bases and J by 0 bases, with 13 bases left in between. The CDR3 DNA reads TGCGCCAGCAGCTTGGTGTTGGCAGGCCCCTCTGGGGCCAACGTCCTGACTTTC. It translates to CASSLVLAGPSGANVLTF.

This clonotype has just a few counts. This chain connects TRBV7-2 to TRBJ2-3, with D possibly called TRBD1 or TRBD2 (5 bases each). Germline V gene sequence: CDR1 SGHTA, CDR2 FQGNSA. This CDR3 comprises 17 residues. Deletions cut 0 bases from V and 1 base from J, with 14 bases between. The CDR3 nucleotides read TGTGCCAGCAGCTTAGCCCCACTGGGGACCGGCACAGATACGCAGTATTTT. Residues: CASSLAPLGTGTDTQYF.

The CDR3 DNA sequence: TGTGCCAGCAGCTCGGACAGTCGGGCCGATTCACCCCTCCACTTT. The encoded protein is CASSSDSRADSPLHF. The chain combines TRBV7-2 with TRBJ1-6; TRBD1 is a possible D gene (6 bases). This CDR3 region has 15 residues. V was shortened by 4 bases and J by 8 bases, with 15 bases between the two germline ends. Germline V lookup: CDR1 SGHTA, CDR2 FQGNSA.

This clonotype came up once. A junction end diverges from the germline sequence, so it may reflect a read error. The CDR3 sequence is CTSLRGLATDTQYF. The CDR3, as DNA: TGCACCAGTCTTAGAGGACTAGCCACAGATACGCAGTATTTT. The chain couples TRBV5-1 to TRBJ2-3, with TRBD2 identical over 8 bases. Germline CDR1 and CDR2: SGHRS and YFSETQ. The CDR3 is 14 residues long.

The CDR3 sequence: CASSQDVHNEQFF. The CDR3 bases are TGCGCCAGCAGCCAGGACGTCCACAATGAGCAGTTCTTC. The gene calls are TRBV5-1 and TRBJ2-1; D is unresolved. The V gene lost 4 bases and the J gene lost 5 bases, with 10 bases spanning the gap. The length of the CDR3 is 13 residues. Germline CDR1 reads SGHRS; CDR2 reads YFSETQ.

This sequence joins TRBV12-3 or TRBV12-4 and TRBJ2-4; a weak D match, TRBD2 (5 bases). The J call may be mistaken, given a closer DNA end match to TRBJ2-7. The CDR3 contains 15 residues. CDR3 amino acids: CASKSGGSPNYEQYF. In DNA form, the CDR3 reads TGTGCCAGCAAATCAGGTGGGAGCCCAAACTACGAGCAGTACTTC.